This TCR beta chain was captured by sequencing in a study of T cells in Graves' hyperthyroidism and ophthalmopathy. The investigators amplified TCR beta CDR3 regions from RNA transcripts. HTBI primers were the set used in a first-round RT-PCR of the TCR CDR3. TCRdb reanalysed the multiplex PCR reads using MiXCR and keeps one entry per CDR3 protein. In the table there are about 400,000 distinct CDR3 sequences, around 15% of which are singletons. Findings and limits, study-wide: Ophthalmopathy prediction by the model preceded onset by a median approximately six months. The authors' 13 V-J model separated ophthalmopathy from stable hyperthyroidism.

V shed 4 bases and J shed 2 bases, with 14 bases lying between them. The CDR3 contains 14 residues. From germline, CDR1 is GTSNPN and CDR2 SVGIG (reference sequence). This clonotype was picked up many times. The target antigen is unknown. The clonotype comes from a man aged 45-65 years with Graves' ophthalmopathy. The chain is built from TRBV30 and TRBJ2-5; D uncertain. The sequenced material came from blood. DNA for the CDR3: TGTGCCTGGACTGCGAGACAAATACAAGAGACCCAGTACTTC. Its translation is CAWTARQIQETQYF.